The 13 T cell receptor beta chains presented below share a single source sample, sequenced in a study of T cell repertoires in cytomegalovirus infection. TCRdb itself ran the reads through MiXCR, one entry per CDR3 protein. The table lists almost 550,000 distinct CDR3 sequences, about 15% of them singletons. Material for sequencing was CD8+ T cells from PBMCs. The source is a human donor in good health (CMV status not recorded). Some clones in this sample may be carry-over from other donors' samples.

Many counts were recorded for this clonotype. This sequence joins TRBV7-3 and TRBJ1-5; D unresolved. From germline, CDR1 is SGHTA and CDR2 FQGTGA. V dropped 2 bases and J dropped 0 bases, with 11 bases sitting between them. The CDR3 contains 16 residues. The CDR3 DNA sequence: TGTGCCAGCAGCTTACGACCGGCTAATAGCAATCAGCCCCAGCATTTT. The encoded protein is CASSLRPANSNQPQHF.

This clonotype has only a few counts. V is TRBV27 and J is TRBJ2-2, with 8 nucleotides matching TRBD2. This CDR3 is built from 14 residues. Per germline, CDR1 MNHEY and CDR2 SMNVEV (reference sequence). J lost 6 bases, V lost 7 bases, and 7 bases had no gene match. CDR3 DNA sequence: TGTGCCAGCACCGGGGGGGGGGCCGCCGGGGAGCTGTTTTTT. This encodes CASTGGGAAGELFF.

This chain joins TRBV12-3 or TRBV12-4 and TRBJ2-5; tentatively, D is TRBD2 (5 bases). The CDR3 is 14 residues long. Between the trimmed V and J ends, which lost 5 bases and 5 bases, there was a span of 15 bases. The chain's CDR3 is CASSSSASQETQYF. In nucleotides, the CDR3 is TGTGCCAGCAGTAGTAGCGCCTCACAGGAGACCCAGTACTTC.

Only a few counts were recorded for this clonotype. The V and J genes are TRBV13 and TRBJ2-1, with D possibly being TRBD1 or TRBD2 (7 bases each). Trimming took off 5 bases at V and 7 bases at J, with 18 bases between the two ends. Germline CDR1 is PRHDT and CDR2 is FYEKMQ (reference sequence). The CDR3 has 15 amino acids. The CDR3 DNA is TGTGCCAGCAGCGCAGGGGGGGGAGCGGAGAATGAGCAGTTCTTC. As protein: CASSAGGGAENEQFF.

This clonotype was seen ten or more times. This chain connects TRBV6-1 to TRBJ2-7, with D maybe TRBD1 (6 bases). Trimming cost V 2 bases and J 3 bases, with 11 bases left between them. The CDR3 length is 14 residues. Germline V gene data show CDR1 as MNHNS and CDR2 as SASEGT. CDR3 bases: TGTGCCAGCAGTGAAATAGGACAGAGCTACGAGCAGTACTTC. This codes for CASSEIGQSYEQYF.

The rearrangement uses TRBV19 and TRBJ1-6; 7 nucleotides line up with TRBD1. Germline V lookup: CDR1 LNHDA, CDR2 SQIVND (reference sequence). V dropped 6 bases and J dropped 10; count of bases not matched to a gene: 12. This CDR3 has 15 residues. CDR3 coding DNA: TGTGCCAGTAGCCCAAAGGACGTCAGGGGGTCACCCCTCCACTTT. It encodes CASSPKDVRGSPLHF.

This clonotype was detected a few times. The rearrangement links TRBV4-2 to TRBJ1-5; TRBD1 matches 11 bases. Germline assignment: CDR1 LGHNA and CDR2 YNFKEQ. CDR3 length: 19 amino acids. The V segment lost 2 bases and the J segment 0 bases; nucleotides outside the gene matches: 9. CDR3 sequence: CASSQNQDRGPYSNQPQHF. The CDR3 DNA reads TGTGCCAGCAGCCAAAATCAGGACAGGGGGCCCTATAGCAATCAGCCCCAGCATTTT.

This clonotype was counted many times. The J gene is TRBJ1-1, the V gene TRBV4-1; a weak D match, TRBD1 (6 bases). V was pared by 4 bases and J by 4 bases, with 16 bases between. Germline CDR1 reads MGHRA; CDR2 reads YSYEKL. The CDR3 is 15 residues long. CDR3 in DNA: TGCGCCAGCAGCCCCGAGGGGTGGGACACCACTGAAGCTTTCTTT. This codes for CASSPEGWDTTEAFF.

Turning to this clonotype: Its ends do not fully match the called genes, so a read error is possible. The rearrangement joins TRBV6-2 or TRBV6-3 to TRBJ1-1; D gene uncertain. Per germline, CDR1 MNHEY and CDR2 SVGEGT. The CDR3 has 14 amino acids. CDR3 nucleotides: TGTTCCAGCAGTTCCCCAGAACAGAAAACTGAAGCTTTCTTT. This codes for CSSSSPEQKTEAFF.

This clonotype was observed at least ten times. V and J are TRBV7-2 and TRBJ2-1; 8 bases agree with TRBD2. The ends lost 1 base at V and 4 bases at J; junction bases unmatched: 18. This CDR3 is 20 amino acids long. Germline values: CDR1 SGHTA, CDR2 FQGNSA. The CDR3 loop is CASSLVWGFSPGGGYNEQFF. CDR3 DNA: TGTGCCAGCAGCTTAGTATGGGGATTTTCCCCCGGCGGGGGGTACAATGAGCAGTTCTTC.

This chain uses TRBV9 with TRBJ2-5; 7 nucleotides agree with TRBD2. Looked up from germline, CDR1 is SGDLS and CDR2 is YYNGEE. V was pared by 0 bases and J by 1 base, with 3 bases of the junction left unmatched. The CDR3 sequence is 15 residues long. In nucleotides, the CDR3 is TGTGCCAGCAGCGTAGTAGCTAGCGGCCAAGAGACCCAGTACTTC. Translation gives CASSVVASGQETQYF. Drawing the rest from reference TRBV9 and TRBJ2-5, the complete variable domain is DSGVTQTPKHLITATGQRVTLRCSPRSGDLSVYWYQQSLDQGLQFLIQYYNGEERAKGNILERFSAQQFPDLHSELNLSSLELGDSALYFCASSVVASGQETQYFGPGTRLLVL.

The chain uses TRBV2 and TRBJ2-5; no reliable D call. Germline V gene data show CDR1 as SNHLY and CDR2 as FYNNEI. V lost 4 bases and J 9 bases, leaving 6 bases between the germline ends. The length of the CDR3 is 10 residues. CDR3 loop: CASSGKAQYF. For the CDR3, the DNA is TGTGCCAGCAGTGGAAAGGCCCAGTACTTC.

This clonotype was seen ten or more times. V gene TRBV6-5 combines with J gene TRBJ1-3; 7 bases are a match to TRBD1. Looked up from germline, CDR1 is MNHEY and CDR2 is SVGAGI. V was clipped by 2 bases and J by 3 bases; unmatched bases: 4. CDR3 size: 15 residues. CDR3 sequence: CASSYAGTDGNTIYF. As DNA, the CDR3 is TGTGCCAGCAGTTACGCCGGGACAGATGGAAACACCATATATTTT.